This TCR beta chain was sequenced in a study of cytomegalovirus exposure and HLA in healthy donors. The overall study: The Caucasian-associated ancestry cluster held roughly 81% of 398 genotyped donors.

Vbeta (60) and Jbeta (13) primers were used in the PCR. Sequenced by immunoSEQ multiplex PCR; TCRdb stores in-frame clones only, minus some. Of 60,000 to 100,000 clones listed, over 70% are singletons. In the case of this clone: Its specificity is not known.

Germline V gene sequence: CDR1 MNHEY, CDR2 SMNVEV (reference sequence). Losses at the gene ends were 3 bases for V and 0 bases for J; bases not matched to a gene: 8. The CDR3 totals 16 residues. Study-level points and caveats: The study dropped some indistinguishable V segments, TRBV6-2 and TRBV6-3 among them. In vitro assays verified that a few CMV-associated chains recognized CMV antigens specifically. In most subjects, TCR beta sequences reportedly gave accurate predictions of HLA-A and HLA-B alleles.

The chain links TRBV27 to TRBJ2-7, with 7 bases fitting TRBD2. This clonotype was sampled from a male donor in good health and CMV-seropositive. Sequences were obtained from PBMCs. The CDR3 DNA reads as TGTGCCAGCAGTTTCGAGGGAGGGTCCTCCTCCTACGAGCAGTACTTC. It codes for CASSFEGGSSSYEQYF.